This T cell receptor beta chain was identified in a study of cytomegalovirus exposure and HLA in healthy donors (dated by TCRdb to 2017 to 2019). About the study as a whole: A later analysis indicated that the roughly 120 validation repertoires were generated on the platform also employed for the 700 or so repertoires of the first cohort. To predict cytomegalovirus infection status, the study brought together high-throughput TCR immunosequencing, statistical association of individual TCRs with disease status, and machine learning. Along with the approximately 600-subject first cohort, a separate validation cohort of approximately 110 different subjects was used. The aim of the study was to test whether cataloging public T cell receptors could identify signatures of past pathogen exposure.

Trimming takes 5 bases from V and 5 bases from J, and the germline ends sit 15 bases apart. From its cysteine to its phenylalanine, the CDR3 spans 14 amino acids. The DNA shown is the 42-base CDR3, in frame from base 1. From the germline V gene, CDR1 is SGHTA and CDR2 is FQGNSA. Library creation used the immunoSEQ multiplex PCR assay. The paper's processing steps were these. To diagnose cytomegalovirus status from the catalog of TCR beta chain sequences, a statistical classification framework was built. Drawn from immuneACCESS, this table holds only the in-frame rearrangements with V and J called that TCRdb kept. Clones are partly lost; checked studies trace under half to an unresolved V gene and leave the rest unexplained. V, J and clone size were drawn from that table, and D and trimming were deduced from the DNA. This sample lists fewer than 120,000 clones; 70% to 90% were detected once. Of the sample, almost 1.5% falls within the top ten clones.

The donors belonged to the validation cohort of around 120 subjects, which was separate from the 666-subject first cohort. Notes on this clone: What antigen it recognizes has not been identified. No qualities accompany the bases; no much larger clone lies one base away.

Results and caveats for the whole study, not just this receptor: All 120 or so repertoires were used to score co-occurrence in the validation cohort in a later analysis, because that analysis had no HLA typing for the cohort. Most TCR sequences were seen in very few donors, while some public TCRs were found in many individuals. A total of 164 TCR beta chains were listed by the study as associated with cytomegalovirus. The classifier was reported to diagnose cytomegalovirus status with high specificity and sensitivity in both the original and validation cohorts. Three of the identified cytomegalovirus-associated TCR beta chains were confirmed in vitro to be specific for cytomegalovirus antigens. Of the cluster scores, around 95% were above 0 in a later analysis, which found that TCRs clustered in the first cohort also tended to co-occur in the 95 to 150 validation repertoires. The authors suggested that the approach could potentially be extended to other disease states and immunological phenotypes.

Sample: PBMCs. The clonotype comes from a woman in her thirties in good health and CMV-seropositive. The rearranged segments are TRBV7-2 and TRBJ1-1; TRBD1 is perhaps the D gene, given 6 matching bases. The CDR3 reads as follows: CASSPYRAGTEAFF. The sequence in DNA is TGTGCCAGCAGCCCGTACAGGGCTGGTACTGAAGCTTTCTTT.